The T cell receptor (beta chain) under discussion was sequenced for a study of control samples from healthy donors and cancer patients. This clone has a single count. Generated by immunoSEQ multiplex PCR, the TCRdb table keeps only in-frame clones and is missing some. The sample lists 70,000 to 100,000 clones; about nine tenths were seen once. The CDR3 sequence is 16 residues long. CDR1 and CDR2 (germline): KGHSH, LQKENI. V was clipped by 6 bases and J by 0 bases, with 16 bases between them. The receptor was isolated from a man over 45 in good health. The rearrangement links TRBV18 to TRBJ2-3; D may correspond to TRBD1 or TRBD2 (5 bases each). Material: blood. CDR3 DNA: TGTGCCAGCTCCCGGGACGGGTTAGGGAGCACAGATACGCAGTATTTT. Its protein product is CASSRDGLGSTDTQYF.